A selection of T cell receptor beta chains follows, all from one sample in a study of cytotoxic CD8 clonotypes in ibrutinib-treated CLL. TCRdb's copy holds only in-frame clones and misses some; the assay was immunoSEQ multiplex PCR. The data show some 200,000 clones, with about three quarters seen just once and 5.5% to 6% held by the top ten. Sequenced here: PBMCs, sampled after 12 months of ibrutinib treatment. The receptors come from a human donor with chronic lymphocytic leukemia. Each CDR3 is given with its conserved first and last residue. Fields, in order: D gene, clone size, J gene, V gene, CDR3 protein, CDR3 DNA. A D gene is named only where the DNA matches it firmly. For some rows the clone size is stated as once, few or many, or as a class when expanded; others skip it.

D: TRBD1; size: once; J: TRBJ1-5; V: TRBV2; CDR3: CASRGTGGAGQPQHF; DNA: TGTGCCAGCCGAGGGACAGGGGGCGCCGGCCAGCCCCAGCATTTT
D: .; size: .; J: TRBJ2-2; V: TRBV5-4; CDR3: CASSLVDPTGELFF; DNA: TGTGCCAGCAGCTTGGTGGATCCCACCGGGGAGCTGTTTTTT
D: TRBD1; size: few; J: TRBJ1-4; V: TRBV10-3; CDR3: CATGGTVNEKLFF; DNA: TGTGCCACCGGGGGGACAGTTAATGAAAAACTGTTTTTT
D: TRBD1; size: .; J: TRBJ1-2; V: TRBV12-5; CDR3: CASGSSDRVGYGYTF; DNA: TGTGCTAGTGGTTCGTCGGACAGGGTGGGGTATGGCTACACCTTC
D: .; size: .; J: TRBJ2-3; V: TRBV25-1; CDR3: CASSDPGASSTQYF; DNA: TGTGCCAGCAGTGATCCCGGGGCTAGCTCGACGCAGTATTTT
D: .; size: .; J: TRBJ2-2; V: TRBV9; CDR3: CASSVTSTGELFF; DNA: TGTGCCAGCAGCGTGACTAGTACCGGGGAGCTGTTTTTT
D: .; size: .; J: TRBJ1-6; V: TRBV6-5; CDR3: CASSYSNRDNSPLHF; DNA: TGTGCCAGCAGTTACTCAAACAGGGATAATTCACCCCTCCACTTT
D: .; size: .; J: TRBJ2-7; V: TRBV4-3; CDR3: CASSRSGPSYEQYF; DNA: TGCGCCAGCAGCCGAAGCGGGCCGTCCTACGAGCAGTACTTC
D: TRBD1; size: .; J: TRBJ1-2; V: TRBV2; CDR3: CASRERTGSNYGYTF; DNA: TGTGCCAGCAGAGAAAGGACAGGGTCTAACTATGGCTACACCTTC
D: .; size: few; J: TRBJ2-2; V: TRBV7-2; CDR3: CASSAPNTGELFF; DNA: TGTGCCAGCAGCGCACCAAACACCGGGGAGCTGTTTTTT
D: .; size: .; J: TRBJ1-3; V: TRBV9; CDR3: CASSPQDRANGNTIYF; DNA: TGTGCCAGCAGCCCCCAGGACCGCGCAAATGGAAACACCATATATTTT
D: .; size: .; J: TRBJ1-1; V: TRBV9; CDR3: CASSVGHPLNTEAFF; DNA: TGTGCCAGCAGCGTAGGCCACCCTTTGAACACTGAAGCTTTCTTT
D: .; size: .; J: TRBJ1-5; V: TRBV30; CDR3: CAWSSARGYSNQPQHF; DNA: TGTGCCTGGAGTTCCGCCAGGGGCTATAGCAATCAGCCCCAGCATTTT
D: TRBD2; size: .; J: TRBJ2-7; V: TRBV28; CDR3: CASTGLSSYEQYF; DNA: TGTGCCAGCACGGGACTAAGCTCCTACGAGCAGTACTTC
D: TRBD1; size: .; J: TRBJ1-1; V: TRBV9; CDR3: CASSLDRVATEAFF; DNA: TGTGCCAGCAGCCTGGACAGGGTGGCCACTGAAGCTTTCTTT
D: .; size: .; J: TRBJ2-7; V: TRBV29-1; CDR3: CSVESWAGAYEQYF; DNA: TGCAGCGTTGAGAGTTGGGCAGGGGCCTACGAGCAGTACTTC
D: .; size: .; J: TRBJ2-5; V: TRBV2; CDR3: CASSDYRAGETQYF; DNA: TGTGCCAGCAGCGATTACAGGGCTGGGGAGACCCAGTACTTC